What follows are 15 T cell receptor beta chains derived from one specimen sequenced in a study of vaccination effects on CD4 cells after COVID-19. Viral peptide pool expansion of antigen-specific CD4+ T cells preceded sequencing in the ViraFEST assay. Isolating CD4+ T cells followed approximately ten days of culture. Having tested negative for nucleocapsid antibodies, the vaccine recipients showed no prior SARS-CoV-2 infection. Data came from immunoSEQ multiplex PCR; TCRdb stores just in-frame clones and leaves some out. Found here are approximately 23,000 clones, approximately 74% of them singletons; the top ten hold 11%. What these receptors recognize is not known. The material was CD4+ T cells from PBMCs cultured with HCoV-NL63 spike peptides, obtained before COVID-19 vaccination. The receptors were gathered from a human donor who received a COVID-19 vaccine.

The chain couples TRBV5-1 to TRBJ1-5; D not certain. V was trimmed by 0 bases and J by 0 bases, leaving 7 bases between them. Germline V gene sequence: CDR1 SGHRS, CDR2 YFSETQ. The CDR3 extends over 15 amino acids. CDR3 sequence (DNA): TGCGCCAGCAGCTTGGGGGGATTTAGCAATCAGCCCCAGCATTTT. Protein: CASSLGGFSNQPQHF.

This clone has more than one count but fewer than ten. V and J are TRBV6-1 and TRBJ1-6, with D maybe TRBD1 (6 bases). The CDR3 runs 14 residues. Germline V gene lookup returns CDR1 MNHNS and CDR2 SASEGT. V was trimmed by 1 base and J by 8 bases, leaving 9 bases between them. This chain's CDR3 is CASSEGGLYSPLHF. The CDR3, as DNA: TGTGCCAGCAGTGAAGGGGGGCTGTATTCACCCCTCCACTTT.

The chain recombines TRBV11-2 with TRBJ2-1, with 8 nucleotides matching TRBD2. The germline V gene has CDR1 SGHAT and CDR2 FQNNGV. The CDR3 is made up of 16 amino acids. J gave up 9 bases and V 5 bases, and 15 bases lay outside the gene matches. The DNA for the CDR3 is TGTGCCAGCAGCCAAGCTGGCGGGGGGCTGCTGGGTGAGCAGTTCTTC. Translation gives CASSQAGGGLLGEQFF.

The V gene is TRBV13, the J gene TRBJ2-5; either TRBD1 or TRBD2 may supply D (6 bases each). The CDR3 runs 14 residues. Trimming removed 5 bases at V and 1 base at J, with 11 bases between. Germline values: CDR1 PRHDT, CDR2 FYEKMQ (reference sequence). CDR3 sequence reads: CASSGGTFQETQYF. Here the CDR3 DNA reads TGTGCCAGCAGCGGGGGGACATTCCAAGAGACCCAGTACTTC.

This clone was counted only a few times. Other DNA sequences in this sample translate to the same CDR3. The chain recombines TRBV11-2 with TRBJ2-5; D remains ambiguous. In germline, CDR1 is SGHAT, CDR2 FQNNGV. There are 12 residues in the CDR3. V gave up 0 bases and J gave up 4 bases, with 3 bases separating them. The CDR3 is CASSLDRETQYF. The CDR3 bases are TGTGCCAGCAGCTTAGATAGAGAGACCCAGTACTTC.

The CDR3 bases are TGTGCCAGCAAGTCCCCAGGGATGCGAGAGACCCAGTACTTC. Amino acids: CASKSPGMRETQYF. This chain uses TRBV5-6 with TRBJ2-5; D may be TRBD1 (5 bases). V gave up 6 bases and J gave up 4 bases, with 16 bases separating them. The CDR3 extends over 14 amino acids. Germline V lookup: CDR1 SGHDT, CDR2 YYEEEE.

V is TRBV19 and J is TRBJ1-5, with TRBD1 matching 8 bases. CDR1 and CDR2 (germline): LNHDA, SQIVND (reference sequence). The trim removed 5 bases at V and 11 bases at J, leaving 11 bases unmatched. The CDR3 covers 14 residues. This CDR3 is CASSSDRAKRAQHF. CDR3 in DNA: TGTGCCAGTAGTTCGGACAGGGCGAAGAGGGCCCAGCATTTT.

The chain couples TRBV4-1 to TRBJ2-7; 8 bases line up with TRBD2. J was trimmed by 4 bases and V by 1 base; bases with no gene match: 6. This CDR3 comprises 15 residues. Germline lookup yields CDR1 MGHRA and CDR2 YSYEKL. CDR3 nucleotides: TGCGCCAGCAGCCAAGCGGGCGGGAGGAGTTACGAGCAGTACTTC. Translated, it gives CASSQAGGRSYEQYF.

This chain connects TRBV27 to TRBJ1-4, with D hard to call. The germline V gene encodes CDR1 MNHEY and CDR2 SMNVEV (reference sequence). The V end was cut by 4 bases, the J end by 0 bases, with 6 bases between. The CDR3 is made up of 14 amino acids. The CDR3, as DNA: TGTGCCAGCAGTTCGCCCGCAACTAATGAAAAACTGTTTTTT. It is translated as CASSSPATNEKLFF.

As regards this clone: Relative to the germline gene, one junction end is altered; a read error may explain this. V usage is TRBV27 and J usage is TRBJ1-2; 7 nucleotides align to TRBD1. The germline CDR1 and CDR2 sequences are MNHEY and SMNVEV (reference sequence). CDR3 length equals 13 residues. The CDR3 DNA is TGTGCCAGCAGTCCTTACACCGACAGGGAGTGGGTGTGG. It translates to CASSPYTDREWVW.

The V gene is TRBV28, the J gene TRBJ2-3; maybe TRBD2 (5 bases). The CDR3 has 13 amino acids. V gave up 3 bases and J gave up 8 bases, with 12 bases separating them. Germline CDR1 reads MDHEN; CDR2 reads SYDVKM. In DNA form, the CDR3 reads TGTGCCAGCAGTTTCCCCCACGGAGGTACGCAGTATTTT. Amino acid sequence: CASSFPHGGTQYF.

The sample holds one count of this clone. The chain uses TRBV30 and TRBJ1-5; D perhaps matches TRBD1 (6 bases). The germline CDR1 and CDR2 sequences are GTSNPN and SVGIG (reference sequence). Between the trimmed V and J ends, which lost 0 bases and 4 bases, there was a span of 16 bases. This CDR3 contains 16 residues. As DNA, the CDR3 is TGTGCCTGGAGTGTACGCGTCAGGGGAATAAATCAGCCCCAGCATTTT. Translated, it gives CAWSVRVRGINQPQHF.

This clone is a singleton in its sample. This rearrangement joins TRBV2 to TRBJ1-3; D is unclear. Germline CDR1 reads SNHLY; CDR2 reads FYNNEI. With 4 bases removed from V and 7 bases from J, the gap between germline ends came to 11 bases. This CDR3 spans 13 amino acids. Here the CDR3 reads CASSGARTNTIYF. DNA of the CDR3: TGTGCCAGCAGTGGGGCGAGGACTAACACCATATATTTT. Full variable domain (outside the CDR3, taken from reference TRBV2 and TRBJ1-3): EPEVTQTPSHQVTQMGQEVILRCVPISNHLYFYWYRQILGQKVEFLVSFYNNEISEKSEIFDDQFSVERPDGSNFTLKIRSTKLEDSAMYFCASSGARTNTIYFGEGSWLTVV.

This rearrangement joins TRBV6-4 to TRBJ1-2; a possible D gene is TRBD1 (6 bases). The V gene's germline CDR1 is MRHNA and CDR2 SNTAGT. The CDR3 consists of 14 residues. Trimming removed 5 bases at V and 5 bases at J, with 15 bases between. The CDR3 here is CASSRDTEGYGYTF. CDR3 nucleotide sequence: TGTGCCAGCAGTCGGGACACCGAAGGGTATGGCTACACCTTC.

This sequence joins TRBV5-4 and TRBJ2-7, with TRBD2 matching 8 bases. J gave up 5 bases and V 1 base, and 11 bases lay outside the gene matches. This CDR3 is built from 16 residues. Germline-derived CDR1 and CDR2 are SGHNT and YYREEE (reference sequence). CDR3 sequence (DNA): TGTGCCAGCAGCTTGAATCTAGCGGGCGGATGGAACGAGCAGTACTTC. Translation: CASSLNLAGGWNEQYF.